The 24 T cell receptor beta chains below all came from one sample that was sequenced in a study of T cells in Graves' hyperthyroidism and ophthalmopathy. Amplified TCR beta CDR3 regions derived from RNA transcripts. The TCR CDR3 was amplified in a first-round RT-PCR using the HTBI primer set. A single record per CDR3 protein comes from TCRdb applying MiXCR to the multiplex PCR reads. The table records about 270,000 distinct CDR3 sequences, over 20% of them present only once. Input material: blood. These receptors came from a man younger than 45 with Graves' ophthalmopathy.

This clonotype has only one observation. A much larger clone lies a single base off, so this may be a read error. V is TRBV18 and J is TRBJ1-5, with a tentative D call TRBD1 (6 bases). The germline V gene encodes CDR1 KGHSH and CDR2 LQKENI. This CDR3 spans 14 amino acids. The CDR3 spells CVSSSGGASQPQHF. The CDR3 nucleotides read TGTGTCAGCTCATCCGGGGGGGCTAGTCAGCCCCAGCATTTT.

This clonotype was picked up many times. The J gene is TRBJ2-1, the V gene TRBV10-3; maybe TRBD2 (5 bases). The CDR3 extends over 13 amino acids. Germline CDR1 ENHRY, CDR2 SYGVKD. Trimming pared 0 bases from V and 5 bases from J, leaving 5 bases between. The CDR3 coding sequence is TGTGCCATCAGTGAGTCGGGAGACAATGAGCAGTTCTTC. Encoded protein: CAISESGDNEQFF.

At least ten counts were recorded for this clonotype. The chain recombines TRBV11-3 with TRBJ2-3; 8 positions match TRBD2. CDR3 length equals 16 residues. CDR1 is SGHNT, CDR2 YENEEA, per germline. V was pared by 4 bases and J by 1 base, with 7 bases of the junction left unmatched. CDR3 nucleotides: TGTGCCAGCAGCTCTAGGGCTAGCGGGCGCACAGATACGCAGTATTTT. Protein: CASSSRASGRTDTQYF.

The CDR3: CAWSPGVAYEQYF. The DNA for the CDR3 is TGTGCCTGGAGTCCGGGAGTGGCCTACGAGCAGTACTTC. This chain joins TRBV30 and TRBJ2-7, with D tentatively TRBD2 (6 bases). CDR3 length: 13 amino acids. Germline lookup yields CDR1 GTSNPN and CDR2 SVGIG (reference sequence). V was shortened by 2 bases and J by 2 bases, with 10 bases between the two germline ends.

This clonotype showed up just a few times. V is TRBV10-3 and J is TRBJ2-1, with unresolved D. V was pared by 6 bases and J by 0 bases, with 12 bases between. The CDR3 totals 15 residues. Germline-derived CDR1 and CDR2 are ENHRY and SYGVKD. The CDR3 here is CAISPPDTSYNEQFF. As DNA, the CDR3 is TGTGCCATCAGCCCTCCTGACACCTCCTACAATGAGCAGTTCTTC.

The chain has TRBV11-2 and TRBJ1-4; D gene ambiguous. This CDR3 has 15 amino acids. V gave up 1 base and J gave up 5 bases, with 11 bases separating them. Looked up from germline, CDR1 is SGHAT and CDR2 is FQNNGV. DNA of the CDR3: TGTGCCAGCAGCTTAGGGCCGGGTCTGAATGAAAAACTGTTTTTT. Its translation: CASSLGPGLNEKLFF.

The CDR3 spells CASSFRDTQYF. DNA for the CDR3: TGTGCCAGCAGTTTTCGGGATACGCAGTATTTT. This chain links TRBV12-3 or TRBV12-4 with TRBJ2-3; D uncertain. The CDR3 spans 11 residues. The germline V and J ends were trimmed by 3 bases and 6 bases, with 4 bases remaining between them.

There are many counts of this clonotype. The chain recombines TRBV28 with TRBJ2-7; 9 bases line up with TRBD2. The germline CDR1 and CDR2 sequences are MDHEN and SYDVKM. The CDR3 is 17 amino acids. J lost 0 bases, V lost 6 bases, and 12 bases had no gene match. Written as DNA, the CDR3 is TGTGCCAGCAGCGATTCTAACTTAGCGGGGGACTCCTACGAGCAGTACTTC. Translation gives CASSDSNLAGDSYEQYF.

The genes are TRBV24-1 and TRBJ2-1; 13 positions match TRBD2. V lost 6 bases and J lost 9; bases outside the gene matches: 7. CDR1 and CDR2 from the germline V gene are KGHDR and SFDVKD. CDR3 size: 15 residues. CDR3 bases: TGTGCCACCAGTCCACTAGCGGGAGGGCCCCCTGAGCAGTTCTTC. Its protein product is CATSPLAGGPPEQFF.

Many counts were recorded for this clonotype. The V gene is TRBV12-3 or TRBV12-4, the J gene TRBJ2-3, with 14 bases matching TRBD2. This CDR3 is 17 amino acids long. The ends lost 5 bases at V and 4 bases at J; junction bases unmatched: 8. The CDR3 DNA reads as TGTGCCAGCAGTCCCCCCACGGGACTAGCGGGAGCAGATACGCAGTATTTT. Amino acid sequence: CASSPPTGLAGADTQYF.

The sample holds a few counts of this clonotype. The chain uses TRBV12-5 and TRBJ2-7, with TRBD2 matching over 7 bases. Germline lookup yields CDR1 LGHNT and CDR2 FRNRAP. The CDR3 covers 15 residues. V lost 0 bases to trimming and J lost 1 base; unmatched junction nucleotides: 3. In nucleotides, the CDR3 is TGTGCTAGTGGTTTGGTACCGGGAGGATCCTACGAGCAGTACTTC. Its translation: CASGLVPGGSYEQYF.

This clonotype was seen ten or more times. The rearrangement uses TRBV13 and TRBJ2-7; 14 bases align to TRBD2. V was clipped by 4 bases and J by 7 bases; unmatched bases: 6. The CDR3 covers 15 residues. The germline CDR1 and CDR2 sequences are PRHDT and FYEKMQ (reference sequence). This CDR3 reads CASSSTSGRGKEQYF. CDR3 coding DNA: TGTGCCAGCAGCTCGACTAGCGGGAGGGGGAAAGAGCAGTACTTC.

This clonotype was detected a few times. V and J are TRBV27 and TRBJ1-5; 9 bases line up with TRBD1. CDR1 and CDR2 from the germline V gene are MNHEY and SMNVEV (reference sequence). The CDR3 extends over 15 amino acids. V was clipped by 2 bases and J by 6 bases; unmatched bases: 5. In DNA, the CDR3 is TGTGCCAGCAGTTTAGATGGGACAGGGTTTCAGCCCCAGCATTTT. Encoded protein: CASSLDGTGFQPQHF.

V is TRBV24-1 and J is TRBJ2-5, with 9 bases lining up with TRBD2. The V and J ends lost 9 bases and 4 bases, in that order; junction bases with no gene match: 11. The germline CDR1 and CDR2 sequences are KGHDR and SFDVKD. The CDR3 loop spans 15 amino acids. The DNA of the CDR3 is TGTGCCACCGGTTTAGCGGGAGTACGAGGAGAGACCCAGTACTTC. Amino acid sequence: CATGLAGVRGETQYF.

This clonotype was found many times. J is TRBJ2-2 and V is TRBV7-2; 7 bases align to TRBD1. The CDR3 is made up of 17 amino acids. Trimming removed 3 bases from V and 5 bases from J; junction bases left unmatched: 12. Germline V gene sequence: CDR1 SGHTA, CDR2 FQGNSA. CDR3 nucleotides: TGTGCCAGCAGCTTGAATGCCCTGACAGGGCGGACCGGGGAGCTGTTTTTT. It yields the protein CASSLNALTGRTGELFF.

In this sample, this clonotype turned up a few times. V usage is TRBV5-1 and J usage is TRBJ1-4; the D gene is possibly TRBD1 (5 bases). CDR3 length equals 15 residues. Germline-derived CDR1 and CDR2 are SGHRS and YFSETQ. Trimming took 4 bases from V and 7 from J, leaving 17 bases between them. Here the CDR3 DNA reads TGCGCCAGCAGCCGCACCTCCAGGGCGGGTGAAAAACTGTTTTTT. Translation: CASSRTSRAGEKLFF.

This clonotype has at least ten counts. The chain has TRBV6-2 or TRBV6-3 and TRBJ1-1; TRBD1 matches 10 bases. This CDR3 is built from 16 residues. With 4 bases clipped from V and 3 bases from J, the junction kept 8 bases outside the gene matches. Germline V gene sequence: CDR1 MNHEY, CDR2 SVGEGT. The DNA for the CDR3 is TGTGCCAGCAGTTTCCTGACAGGGGGCAGCGACACTGAAGCTTTCTTT. It encodes CASSFLTGGSDTEAFF.

The chain recombines TRBV14 with TRBJ2-7, with 12 positions matching TRBD2. V was clipped by 0 bases and J by 6 bases; unmatched bases: 9. CDR3 size: 17 residues. Germline CDR1 SGHDN, CDR2 FVKESK. In DNA form, the CDR3 reads TGTGCCAGCAGCCAAGATCAGGTTTCTAGCGGGAGGGGCGAGCAGTACTTC. As protein: CASSQDQVSSGRGEQYF.

The table lists this clonotype with many counts. The chain couples TRBV20-1 to TRBJ1-2; D gene unclear. V gave up 4 bases and J gave up 7 bases, with 10 bases separating them. Looked up from germline, CDR1 is DFQATT and CDR2 is SNEGSKA (reference sequence). The CDR3 covers 11 residues. In nucleotides, the CDR3 is TGCAGTGCTACCCCCGATGTTGGCTACACCTTC. Translation gives CSATPDVGYTF.

This clonotype has ten or more counts. V gene TRBV28 combines with J gene TRBJ1-1; no reliable D call. Per germline, CDR1 MDHEN and CDR2 SYDVKM. The ends were cut back, 5 bases at V and 2 bases at J, with 18 bases in the middle. The CDR3 is 16 residues long. CDR3 sequence (DNA): TGTGCCAGCAGTCTCCCACCCCCCCAGGATAACACTGAAGCTTTCTTT. Protein product: CASSLPPPQDNTEAFF.

This clonotype was counted at least ten times. The chain's CDR3 is CATSKDGWDEQFF. The CDR3 region has the DNA TGTGCCACCAGCAAGGACGGGTGGGATGAGCAGTTCTTC. V is TRBV15 and J is TRBJ2-1; D unresolved. CDR1 LNHNV and CDR2 YYDKDF come from the germline V gene (reference sequence). The CDR3 has 13 amino acids. Trimming took off 4 bases at V and 8 bases at J, with 12 bases between the two ends.

The V and J genes are TRBV4-1 and TRBJ2-7; possible D gene TRBD1, 5 bases. The CDR3 extends over 15 amino acids. Germline V gives CDR1 MGHRA, CDR2 YSYEKL. V was cut by 3 bases and J by 3 bases, with 15 bases left in between. CDR3 bases: TGCGCCAGCAGCCAGAGTTTCAAGGGGCGCTACGAGCAGTACTTC. Its protein product is CASSQSFKGRYEQYF.

This chain uses TRBV6-9 with TRBJ1-4; D is possibly TRBD1 (5 bases). V lost 3 bases, J lost 5 bases, and 10 bases lay in between. The CDR3 extends over 14 amino acids. CDR1 is MNHGY and CDR2 is SVAAGI in the germline V gene. CDR3 sequence (DNA): TGTGCCAGCAGTTACCTACAGGAGAATGAAAAACTGTTTTTT. Translating it yields CASSYLQENEKLFF.

In its sample, this clonotype was seen a few times. The chain uses TRBV6-1 and TRBJ2-1; possible D gene TRBD1, 5 bases. The CDR3 contains 14 residues. Germline loops: CDR1 MNHNS, CDR2 SASEGT. V was clipped by 5 bases and J by 4 bases, with 12 bases between them. The CDR3 reads CASSYRGSYNEQFF. CDR3 bases: TGTGCCAGCAGTTATAGGGGATCGTACAATGAGCAGTTCTTC.